A selection of T cell receptor beta chains follows, all from one sample in a study of T cells after posttransplantation cyclophosphamide. Sequencing was performed with immunoSEQ multiplex PCR; in TCRdb, only in-frame clones are kept and a portion is missing. The sample is made up of about 12,000 clones, none counted only once. The material sequenced was PBMCs. The receptors come from a woman between 40 and 55 years old in good health, CMV-negative, and a related stem cell transplant donor. CDR3s include the opening cysteine and the closing phenylalanine or tryptophan. The D gene is left open where the match is weak. Expanded clones get a size class; other rows say once, few or many, or leave the size out.

>TRBD2|TRBJ2-3|TRBV6-1|many
TGTGCCAGCAGTGAACGCCGACTAGCGGGAAATGGAGATACGCAGTATTTT
CASSERRLAGNGDTQYF
>NA|TRBJ1-4|TRBV24-1|many
TGTGCCACCAGTGACTCCTCTGCCGGGACTGAGAATGAAAAACTGTTTTTT
CATSDSSAGTENEKLFF
>TRBD1|TRBJ1-5|TRBV12-3/TRBV12-4|many
TGTGCCAGCAGTCAAGGACAGGTCAATCAGCCCCAGCATTTT
CASSQGQVNQPQHF
>NA|TRBJ2-1|TRBV30|many
TGTGCCTGTCAGAGCGAGGCCTACAATGAGCAGTTCTTC
CACQSEAYNEQFF
>NA|TRBJ1-1|TRBV19|many
TGTGCCAGTAGTATAGTTGAGGCTGGTAACACTGAAGCTTTCTTT
CASSIVEAGNTEAFF
>TRBD1|TRBJ2-7|TRBV6-2/TRBV6-3|many
TGTGCCAGCAGGACTCCGGGACAGGGACTCCAGGGGCAGTACTTC
CASRTPGQGLQGQYF
>NA|TRBJ1-6|TRBV4-1|many
TGCGCCAGCAGCCAAGGGGAACAGGATTATTCACCCCTCCACTTT
CASSQGEQDYSPLHF
>NA|TRBJ2-2|TRBV7-2|NA
TGTGCCAGCAGCCTTTCACAGGGAACCGGGGAGCTGTTTTTT
CASSLSQGTGELFF
>TRBD1|TRBJ1-5|TRBV2|many
TGTGCCAGCAGTACCGGGACAGGGGCGGAACAGCCCCAGCATTTT
CASSTGTGAEQPQHF
>NA|TRBJ1-3|TRBV12-3/TRBV12-4|many
TGTGCCAGCAGGCGGACGGCGGGGCCTGGAAACACCATATATTTT
CASRRTAGPGNTIYF
>NA|TRBJ2-7|TRBV19|many
TGTGCCAGTGGAGGGCCTGGATGGTACGAGCAGTACTTC
CASGGPGWYEQYF
>TRBD1|TRBJ2-2|TRBV29-1|few
TGCAGCGGGGACAGGGGAGGAACCGGGGAGCTGTTTTTT
CSGDRGGTGELFF
>TRBD2|TRBJ2-7|TRBV18|many
TGTGCCAGCTCACCTGGGACTAACTCCTACGAGCAGTACTTC
CASSPGTNSYEQYF
>TRBD2|TRBJ2-5|TRBV5-6|NA
TGTGCCAGCAGCGGTAGGACTAGCGGGAGGAGAGGGTCCGGGGAGACCCAGTACTTC
CASSGRTSGRRGSGETQYF
>TRBD1|TRBJ2-3|TRBV5-5|many
TGTGCCAGCAGCCCACAGGGGGCAGATACGCAGTATTTT
CASSPQGADTQYF
>NA|TRBJ1-1|TRBV2|medium-sized
TGTGCCAGCAGTGCCCAGGGGCCGGGGGAAGCTTTCTTT
CASSAQGPGEAFF
>TRBD1|TRBJ2-7|TRBV7-8|many
TGTGCCAGCAGCAGAAACAGGGGGGAGCAGTACTTC
CASSRNRGEQYF
>TRBD1|TRBJ2-2|TRBV6-5|many
TGTGCCAGCAGACGCGGCGACAGGGACACCGGGGAGCTGTTTTTT
CASRRGDRDTGELFF
>NA|TRBJ1-1|TRBV10-1|many
TGCGCCAGCAGAAAGGACAGCCTCATGAACACTGAAGCTTTCTTT
CASRKDSLMNTEAFF
>NA|TRBJ2-5|TRBV7-2|NA
TGTGCCAGCAGCCCCTCCGAGACCCAGTACTTC
CASSPSETQYF
>TRBD1|TRBJ1-1|TRBV7-9|many
TGTGCCAGCAGAACAGGGGACACGAACACTGAAGCTTTCTTT
CASRTGDTNTEAFF
>NA|TRBJ1-2|TRBV27|many
TGTGCCAGCAGTCCGCAGGGAGTCAAGAGCTATGGCTACACCTTC
CASSPQGVKSYGYTF
>NA|TRBJ2-1|TRBV5-1|many
TGCGCCAGCAGCAAGGACAGTTACAATGAGCAGTTCTTC
CASSKDSYNEQFF
>NA|TRBJ2-5|TRBV6-2/TRBV6-3|NA
TGTGCCAGCATCGAAGGGGGCCAAGAGACCCAGTACTTC
CASIEGGQETQYF
>TRBD1|TRBJ2-7|TRBV30|many
TGTGCCTCCCTTCGGGACAGTACCTACGAGCAGTACTTC
CASLRDSTYEQYF
>NA|TRBJ2-1|TRBV7-3|many
TGTGCCAGCAGCTCTGCACCGAGGACACGGTACAATGAGCAGTTCTTC
CASSSAPRTRYNEQFF
>NA|TRBJ1-6|TRBV7-3|many
TGTGCCAGCAGCTTACTGCACGGGGGTTCACCCCTCCACTTT
CASSLLHGGSPLHF
>NA|TRBJ2-1|TRBV6-2/TRBV6-3|many
TGTGCCAGCACTCAAGGAAGACTGGAGAACAATGAGCAGTTCTTC
CASTQGRLENNEQFF
>TRBD1|TRBJ1-1|TRBV5-1|many
TGCGCCAGCAGTACACAGGGGTATGGTGTAGCTTTCTTT
CASSTQGYGVAFF
>NA|TRBJ1-2|TRBV27|NA
TGTGCCAGCAGTTTGGTGAGGGGCTTCTATGGCTACACCTTC
CASSLVRGFYGYTF
>TRBD1|TRBJ2-1|TRBV29-1|many
TGCAGCGTTGAAGATTGGCGTGGGACAGGGGGTAGCAGTGAGCAGTTCTTC
CSVEDWRGTGGSSEQFF
>TRBD1|TRBJ2-5|TRBV29-1|few
TGCAGCGTTGAAACTATAGGGGGGACAGGGGAAATACAAGAGACCCAGTACTTC
CSVETIGGTGEIQETQYF
>TRBD2|TRBJ2-3|TRBV13|many
TGTGCCAGCACCAAGGGGGCACTAGCGGGGGGCGGAGATACGCAGTATTTT
CASTKGALAGGGDTQYF
>NA|TRBJ1-3|TRBV5-1|many
TGCGCCAGCAGCTTGGACAGGCCGAGCTCTGGAAACACCATATATTTT
CASSLDRPSSGNTIYF
>NA|TRBJ1-4|TRBV11-2|many
TGTGCCAGCAGCTTAGATCAGGGCACGAGGGGGAAACTGTTTTTT
CASSLDQGTRGKLFF
>TRBD1|TRBJ1-1|TRBV5-1|many
TGCGCCAGCAGCTTCGGGACAGGGGAGGGTACTGAAGCTTTCTTT
CASSFGTGEGTEAFF
>NA|TRBJ2-2|TRBV27|many
TGTGCCAGCAGTTTTTACGGACTGAACACCGGGGAGCTGTTTTTT
CASSFYGLNTGELFF
>NA|TRBJ1-6|TRBV18|medium-sized
TGTGCCAGCTCCTACAGCGGGGGTGGGGATTCACCCCTCCACTTT
CASSYSGGGDSPLHF
>TRBD1|TRBJ2-4|TRBV19|many
TGTGCCAGTAGTACCCTCCGGGACAGGGCAAACATTCAGTACTTC
CASSTLRDRANIQYF
>NA|TRBJ1-2|TRBV12-3/TRBV12-4|many
TGTGCCAGCAGTCTCGACGGACAGATCTATGGCTACACCTTC
CASSLDGQIYGYTF
>NA|TRBJ2-1|TRBV18|many
TGTGCCAGCTCACTCCGAACTTTCTACAATGAGCAGTTCTTC
CASSLRTFYNEQFF
>TRBD1|TRBJ2-3|TRBV18|many
TGTGCCAGCTCACCACAGGGGGCTTATGCAGATACGCAGTATTTT
CASSPQGAYADTQYF